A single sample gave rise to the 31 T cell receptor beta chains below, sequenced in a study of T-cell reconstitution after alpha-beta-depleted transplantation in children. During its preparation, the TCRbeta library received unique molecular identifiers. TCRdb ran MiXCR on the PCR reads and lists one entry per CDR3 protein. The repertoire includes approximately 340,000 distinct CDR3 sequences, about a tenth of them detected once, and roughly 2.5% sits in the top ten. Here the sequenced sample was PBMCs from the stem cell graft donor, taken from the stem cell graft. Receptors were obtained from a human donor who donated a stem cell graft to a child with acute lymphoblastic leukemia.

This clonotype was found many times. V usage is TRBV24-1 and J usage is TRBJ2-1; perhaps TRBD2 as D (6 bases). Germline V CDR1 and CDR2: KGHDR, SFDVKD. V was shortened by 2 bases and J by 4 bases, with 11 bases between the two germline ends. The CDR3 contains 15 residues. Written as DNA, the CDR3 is TGTGCCACCAGTGATTATACAGGAGGGTACAATGAGCAGTTCTTC. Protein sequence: CATSDYTGGYNEQFF.

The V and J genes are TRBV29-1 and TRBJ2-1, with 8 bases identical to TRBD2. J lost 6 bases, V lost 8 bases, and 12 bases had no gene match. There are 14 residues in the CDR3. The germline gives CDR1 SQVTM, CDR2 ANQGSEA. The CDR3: CSLAGTRGSNEQFF. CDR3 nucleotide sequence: TGCAGCTTGGCGGGGACTAGGGGGAGCAATGAGCAGTTCTTC.

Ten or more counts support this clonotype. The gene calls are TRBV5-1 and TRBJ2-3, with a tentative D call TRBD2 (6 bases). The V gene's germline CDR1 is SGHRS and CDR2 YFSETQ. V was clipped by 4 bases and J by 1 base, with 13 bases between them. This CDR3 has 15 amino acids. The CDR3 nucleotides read TGCGCCAGCAGCAAAGGACCGGGGGGCACAGATACGCAGTATTTT. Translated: CASSKGPGGTDTQYF.

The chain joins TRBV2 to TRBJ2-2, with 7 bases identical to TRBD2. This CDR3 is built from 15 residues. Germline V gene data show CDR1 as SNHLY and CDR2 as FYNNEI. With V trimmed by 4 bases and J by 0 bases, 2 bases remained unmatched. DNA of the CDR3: TGTGCCAGCAGTGTTCTAGCGGCGAACACCGGGGAGCTGTTTTTT. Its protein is CASSVLAANTGELFF.

Written as DNA, the CDR3 is TGCAGTGCTAGAGGGGACAGGGCGGGAGGTGAAGCTTTCTTT. It translates to CSARGDRAGGEAFF. The chain has TRBV20-1 and TRBJ1-1; 9 bases align to TRBD1. The CDR3 is 14 residues long. Germline CDR1 DFQATT, CDR2 SNEGSKA (reference sequence). With 1 base clipped from V and 7 bases from J, the junction kept 7 bases outside the gene matches.

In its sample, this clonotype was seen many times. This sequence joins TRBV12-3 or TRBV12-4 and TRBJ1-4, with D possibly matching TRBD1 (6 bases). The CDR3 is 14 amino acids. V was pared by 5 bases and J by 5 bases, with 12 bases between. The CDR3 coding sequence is TGTGCCAGCAGTCCAGGGGTCATAAATGAAAAACTGTTTTTT. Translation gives CASSPGVINEKLFF.

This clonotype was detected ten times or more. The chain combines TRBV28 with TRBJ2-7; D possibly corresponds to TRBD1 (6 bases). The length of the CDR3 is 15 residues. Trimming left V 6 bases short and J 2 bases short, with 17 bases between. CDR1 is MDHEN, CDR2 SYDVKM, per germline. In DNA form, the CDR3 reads TGTGCCAGCAGCTTCAGGGGTACTAGGGCCTACGAGCAGTACTTC. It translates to CASSFRGTRAYEQYF.

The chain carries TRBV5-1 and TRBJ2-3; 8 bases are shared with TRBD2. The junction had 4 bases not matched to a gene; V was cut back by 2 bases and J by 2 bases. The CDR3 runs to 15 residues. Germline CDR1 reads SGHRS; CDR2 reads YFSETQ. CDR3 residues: CASSLAGDYTDTQYF. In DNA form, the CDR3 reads TGCGCCAGCAGCTTAGCGGGAGACTACACAGATACGCAGTATTTT.

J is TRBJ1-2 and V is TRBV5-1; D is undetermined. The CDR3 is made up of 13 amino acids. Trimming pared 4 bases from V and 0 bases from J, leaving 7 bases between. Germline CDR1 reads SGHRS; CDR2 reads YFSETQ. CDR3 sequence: CASSTDANYGYTF. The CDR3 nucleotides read TGCGCCAGCAGCACCGACGCTAACTATGGCTACACCTTC.

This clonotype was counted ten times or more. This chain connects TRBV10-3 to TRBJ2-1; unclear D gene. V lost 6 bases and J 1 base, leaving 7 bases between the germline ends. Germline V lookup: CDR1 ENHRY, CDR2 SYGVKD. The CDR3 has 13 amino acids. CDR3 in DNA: TGTGCCATCAGCTTACCGTCCTACAATGAGCAGTTCTTC. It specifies CAISLPSYNEQFF.

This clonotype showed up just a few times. CDR3 bases: TGTGCCAGCAGCCCCCGGACAGGGGGAGAGACCCAGTACTTC. This translates into CASSPRTGGETQYF. The chain employs TRBV5-5 and TRBJ2-5; 10 bases match TRBD1. CDR3 length: 14 amino acids. V shed 4 bases and J 4 bases; nucleotides not matched to a gene: 4. Germline values: CDR1 SGHKS, CDR2 YYEKEE (reference sequence).

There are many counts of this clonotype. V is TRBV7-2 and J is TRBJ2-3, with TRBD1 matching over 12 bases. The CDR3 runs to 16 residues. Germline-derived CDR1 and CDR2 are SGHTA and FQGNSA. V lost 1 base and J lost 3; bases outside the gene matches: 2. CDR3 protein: CASSLGDRGRTDTQYF. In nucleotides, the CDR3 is TGTGCCAGCAGCTTAGGGGACAGGGGGCGGACAGATACGCAGTATTTT. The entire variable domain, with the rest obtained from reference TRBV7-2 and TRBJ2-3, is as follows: GAGVSQSPSNKVTEKGKDVELRCDPISGHTALYWYRQSLGQGLEFLIYFQGNSAPDKSGLPSDRFSAERTGGSVSTLTIQRTQQEDSAVYLCASSLGDRGRTDTQYFGPGTRLTVL.

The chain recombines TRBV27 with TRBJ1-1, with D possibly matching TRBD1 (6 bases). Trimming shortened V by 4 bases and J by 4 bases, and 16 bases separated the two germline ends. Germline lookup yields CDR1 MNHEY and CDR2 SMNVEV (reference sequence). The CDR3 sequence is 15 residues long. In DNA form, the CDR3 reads TGTGCCAGCAGTTCTCCCGTACAGGGAAGCACTGAAGCTTTCTTT. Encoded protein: CASSSPVQGSTEAFF.

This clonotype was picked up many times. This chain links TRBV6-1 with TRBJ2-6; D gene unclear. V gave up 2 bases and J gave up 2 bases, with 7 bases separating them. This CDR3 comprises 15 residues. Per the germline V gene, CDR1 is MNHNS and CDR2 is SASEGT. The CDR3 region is CASSELGTGANVLTF. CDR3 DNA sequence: TGTGCCAGCAGTGAATTAGGGACTGGGGCCAACGTCCTGACTTTC.

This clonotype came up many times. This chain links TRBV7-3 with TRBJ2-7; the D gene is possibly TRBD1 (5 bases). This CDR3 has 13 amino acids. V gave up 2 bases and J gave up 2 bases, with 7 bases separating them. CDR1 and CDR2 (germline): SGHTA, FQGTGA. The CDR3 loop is CASSLQGTYEQYF. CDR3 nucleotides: TGTGCCAGCAGCTTACAGGGAACCTACGAGCAGTACTTC.

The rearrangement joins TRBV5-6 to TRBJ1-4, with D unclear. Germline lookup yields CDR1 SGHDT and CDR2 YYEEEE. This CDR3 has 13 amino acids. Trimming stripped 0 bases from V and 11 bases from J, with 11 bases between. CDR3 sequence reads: CASSLGRVGKLFF. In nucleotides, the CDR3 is TGTGCCAGCAGCTTGGGAAGGGTCGGGAAACTGTTTTTT.

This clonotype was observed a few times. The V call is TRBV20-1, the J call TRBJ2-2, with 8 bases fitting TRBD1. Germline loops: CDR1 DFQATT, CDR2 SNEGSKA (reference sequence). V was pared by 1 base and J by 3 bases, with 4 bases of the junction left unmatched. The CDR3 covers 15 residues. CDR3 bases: TGCAGTGCTAGAGGGACAGGGTGGTACACCGGGGAGCTGTTTTTT. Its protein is CSARGTGWYTGELFF.

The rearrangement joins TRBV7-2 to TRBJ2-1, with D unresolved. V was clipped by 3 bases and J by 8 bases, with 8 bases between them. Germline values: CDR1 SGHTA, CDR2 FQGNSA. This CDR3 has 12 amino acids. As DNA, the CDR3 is TGTGCCAGCAGCTTCTCTGGAGATGAGCAGTTCTTC. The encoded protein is CASSFSGDEQFF.

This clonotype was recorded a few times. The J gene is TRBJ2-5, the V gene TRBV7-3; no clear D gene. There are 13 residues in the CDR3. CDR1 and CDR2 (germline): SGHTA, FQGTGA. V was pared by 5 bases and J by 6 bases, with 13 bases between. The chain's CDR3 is CASSPSAIQTQYF. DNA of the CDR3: TGTGCCAGCAGCCCCTCCGCCATTCAGACCCAGTACTTC.

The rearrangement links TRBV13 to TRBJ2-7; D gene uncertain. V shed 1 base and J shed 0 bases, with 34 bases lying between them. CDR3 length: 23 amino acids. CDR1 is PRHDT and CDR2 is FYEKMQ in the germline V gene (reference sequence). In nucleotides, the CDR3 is TGTGCCAGCAGCTTAGAGGGCCCTACAGCAAAGAGCGACTGGCGCAAAAGCTCCTACGAGCAGTACTTC. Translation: CASSLEGPTAKSDWRKSSYEQYF.

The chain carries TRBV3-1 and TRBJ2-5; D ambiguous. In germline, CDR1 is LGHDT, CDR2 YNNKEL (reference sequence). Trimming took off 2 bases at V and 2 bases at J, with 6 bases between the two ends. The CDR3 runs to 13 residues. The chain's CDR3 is CASSQRGQETQYF. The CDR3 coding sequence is TGTGCCAGCAGCCAAAGAGGACAAGAGACCCAGTACTTC.

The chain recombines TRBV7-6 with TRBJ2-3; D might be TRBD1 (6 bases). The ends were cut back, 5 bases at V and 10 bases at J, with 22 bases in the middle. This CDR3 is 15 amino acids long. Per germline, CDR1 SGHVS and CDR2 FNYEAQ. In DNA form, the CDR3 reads TGTGCCAGCAGCCGTAGTCCCTTAACAGGGATGGCGCAGTATTTT. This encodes CASSRSPLTGMAQYF.

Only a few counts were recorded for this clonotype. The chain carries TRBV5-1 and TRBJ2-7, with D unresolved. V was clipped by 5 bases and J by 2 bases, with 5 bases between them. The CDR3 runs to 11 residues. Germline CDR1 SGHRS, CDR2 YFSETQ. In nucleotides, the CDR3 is TGCGCCAGCAGAAATACCTACGAGCAGTACTTC. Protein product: CASRNTYEQYF.

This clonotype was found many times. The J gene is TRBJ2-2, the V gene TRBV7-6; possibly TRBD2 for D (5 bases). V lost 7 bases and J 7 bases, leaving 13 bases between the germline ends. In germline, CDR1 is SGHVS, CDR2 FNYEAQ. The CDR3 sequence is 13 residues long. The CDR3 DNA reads TGTGCCAGCACCCATAGCGAGAGCGGGGAGCTGTTTTTT. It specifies CASTHSESGELFF. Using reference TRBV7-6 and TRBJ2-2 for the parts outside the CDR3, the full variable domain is GAGVSQSPRYKVTKRGQDVALRCDPISGHVSLYWYRQALGQGPEFLTYFNYEAQQDKSGLPNDRFSAERPEGSISTLTIQRTEQRDSAMYRCASTHSESGELFFGEGSRLTVL.

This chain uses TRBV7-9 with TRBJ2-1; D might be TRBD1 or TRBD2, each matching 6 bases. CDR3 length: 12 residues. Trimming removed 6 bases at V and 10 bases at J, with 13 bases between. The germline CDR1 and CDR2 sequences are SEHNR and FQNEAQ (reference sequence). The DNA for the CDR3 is TGTGCCAGCAGTACCGTGGGGGGCGAGCAGTTCTTC. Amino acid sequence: CASSTVGGEQFF. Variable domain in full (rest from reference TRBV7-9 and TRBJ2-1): DTGVSQNPRHKITKRGQNVTFRCDPISEHNRLYWYRQTLGQGPEFLTYFQNEAQLEKSRLLSDRFSAERPKGSFSTLEIQRTEQGDSAMYLCASSTVGGEQFFGPGTRLTVL.

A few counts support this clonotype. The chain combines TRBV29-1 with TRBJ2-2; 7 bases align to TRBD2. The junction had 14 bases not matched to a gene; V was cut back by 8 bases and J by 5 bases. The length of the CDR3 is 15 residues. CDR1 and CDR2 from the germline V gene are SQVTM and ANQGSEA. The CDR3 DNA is TGCAGCCCAGAGCCGGGACTAACAGATACCGGGGAGCTGTTTTTT. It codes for CSPEPGLTDTGELFF.

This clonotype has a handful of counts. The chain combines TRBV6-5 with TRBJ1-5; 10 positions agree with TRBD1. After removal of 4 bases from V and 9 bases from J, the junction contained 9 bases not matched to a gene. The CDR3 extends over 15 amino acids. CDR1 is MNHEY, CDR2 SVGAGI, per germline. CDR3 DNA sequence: TGTGCCAGCAGTTTAGACAGGGGGCCCGCGGGGCCCCAGCATTTT. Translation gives CASSLDRGPAGPQHF.

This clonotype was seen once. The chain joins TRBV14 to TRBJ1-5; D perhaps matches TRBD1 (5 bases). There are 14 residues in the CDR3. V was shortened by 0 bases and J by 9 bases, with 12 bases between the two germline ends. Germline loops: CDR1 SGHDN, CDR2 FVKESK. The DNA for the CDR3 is TGTGCCAGCAGCCAAGAGGCGGGGGTTGGGCCCCAGCATTTT. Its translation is CASSQEAGVGPQHF.

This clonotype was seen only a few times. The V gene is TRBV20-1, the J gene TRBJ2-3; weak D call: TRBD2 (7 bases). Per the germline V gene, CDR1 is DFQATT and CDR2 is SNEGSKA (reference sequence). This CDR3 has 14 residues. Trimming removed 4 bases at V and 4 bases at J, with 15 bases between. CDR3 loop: CSAKRGGGADTQYF. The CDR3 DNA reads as TGCAGTGCTAAGCGGGGAGGGGGTGCAGATACGCAGTATTTT.

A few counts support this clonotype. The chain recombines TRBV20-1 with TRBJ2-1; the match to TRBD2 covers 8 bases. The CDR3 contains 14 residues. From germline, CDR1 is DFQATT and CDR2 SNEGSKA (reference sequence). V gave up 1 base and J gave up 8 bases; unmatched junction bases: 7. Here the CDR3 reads CSARVSGKRDEQFF. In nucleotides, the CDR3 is TGCAGTGCTAGAGTTAGCGGGAAGAGGGATGAGCAGTTCTTC.

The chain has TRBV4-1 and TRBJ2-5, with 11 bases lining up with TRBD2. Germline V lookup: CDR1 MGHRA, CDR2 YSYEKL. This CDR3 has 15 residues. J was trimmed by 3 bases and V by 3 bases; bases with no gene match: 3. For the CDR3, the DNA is TGCGCCAGCAGCCAGGGGGGACTAGCGGAAGAGACCCAGTACTTC. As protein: CASSQGGLAEETQYF.